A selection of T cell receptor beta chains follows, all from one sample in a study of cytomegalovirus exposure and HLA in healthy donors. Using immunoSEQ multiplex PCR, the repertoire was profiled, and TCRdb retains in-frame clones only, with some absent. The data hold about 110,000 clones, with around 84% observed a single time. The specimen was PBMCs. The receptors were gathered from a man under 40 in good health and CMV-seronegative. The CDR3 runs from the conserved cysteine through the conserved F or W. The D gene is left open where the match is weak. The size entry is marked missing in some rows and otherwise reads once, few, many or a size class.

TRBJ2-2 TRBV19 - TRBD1 TGTGCCAGTAGTCGGCGTGGGATGACAGGGGGCAGAACCGGGGAGCTGTTTTTT CASSRRGMTGGRTGELFF
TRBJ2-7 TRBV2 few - TGTGCCAGCATCGGACCTCGGGACTCCTACGAGCAGTACTTC CASIGPRDSYEQYF
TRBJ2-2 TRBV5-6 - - TGTGCCAGCAGCGTCTTCGGGGAGCTGTTTTTT CASSVFGELFF
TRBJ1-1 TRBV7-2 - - TGTGCCAGCAGCTTTTATGGGGCGGGGGCCGGCACTGAAGCTTTCTTT CASSFYGAGAGTEAFF
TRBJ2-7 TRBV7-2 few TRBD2 TGTGCCAGCAGCCGACAAAGCGGGGGTGGCTCCTACGAGCAGTACTTC CASSRQSGGGSYEQYF
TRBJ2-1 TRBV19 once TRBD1 TGTGCCAGTAGTATAGGGGACAGGGAACGGAGGTTCTTC CASSIGDRERRFF
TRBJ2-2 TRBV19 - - TGTGCCAGCAAGGGGTGGGCGAAAACGGACGGGGAGCTGTTTTTT CASKGWAKTDGELFF
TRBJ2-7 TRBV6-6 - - TGTGCCAGCAGTTCCTCCGACAGGTCCTACGAGCAGTACTTC CASSSSDRSYEQYF
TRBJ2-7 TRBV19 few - TGTGCCAGTAAATACAGAGTTCACTCCTACGAGCAGTACTTC CASKYRVHSYEQYF
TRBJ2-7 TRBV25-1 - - TGTGCCAGCAGTGACCCAGCGCTAGCCCTAGCTTCGGGGGAGCAGTACTTC CASSDPALALASGEQYF
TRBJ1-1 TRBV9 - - TGTGCCAGCAGCGCTCAGGGTAGTGAAGCTTTCTTT CASSAQGSEAFF
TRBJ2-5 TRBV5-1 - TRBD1 TGCGCCAGCAGCCCGGACAGGGCAAAAGAGACCCAGTACTTC CASSPDRAKETQYF
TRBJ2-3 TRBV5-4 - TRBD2 TGTGCCAGCAGGTACCGTCTAGCGGGAGGCACAGATACGCAGTATTTT CASRYRLAGGTDTQYF
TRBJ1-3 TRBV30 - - TGTGCCTGGAGTGTAGGGGATGGAAACACCATATATTTT CAWSVGDGNTIYF
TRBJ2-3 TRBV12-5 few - TGTGCTAGTGGTAGGGGAGGGGGTGGTTTCGCAGATACGCAGTATTTT CASGRGGGGFADTQYF
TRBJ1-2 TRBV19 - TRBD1 TGTGCCAGTAGTATCGGGACAGGGGGGAATGGCTACACCTTC CASSIGTGGNGYTF
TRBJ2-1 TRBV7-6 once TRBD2 TGTGCCAGCAGCTTACACGCGGGGGGCCGGGATGAGCAGTTCTTC CASSLHAGGRDEQFF
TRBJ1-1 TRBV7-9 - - TGTGCCAGCAGCTTAAGCATGAACACTGAAGCTTTCTTT CASSLSMNTEAFF